There are a few counts of the clone carrying this T cell receptor beta chain. Its cognate antigen is unknown. TCRdb redid the calling of the RT-PCR reads with MiXCR, one entry per CDR3 protein. The sample carries fewer than 700,000 distinct CDR3 sequences, 13% recorded once. The sample belongs to a study of response to subunit inactivated influenza vaccine. V lost 0 bases and J 8 bases, leaving 10 bases between the germline ends. CDR1 is MNHEY, CDR2 SVGAGI, per germline. This CDR3 is built from 13 residues. Findings and caveats of the study: After each seasonal influenza vaccination, few new T cells are recruited, the authors suggested.

The chain carries TRBV6-5 and TRBJ1-2; no clear D. The receptor was derived from a middle-aged man who received an inactivated influenza vaccine. The source material was PBMCs from blood, sampled roughly 46 days after vaccination. This chain's CDR3 is CASSYSGRGGYTF. DNA for the CDR3: TGTGCCAGCAGTTACTCGGGCCGAGGGGGCTACACCTTC.